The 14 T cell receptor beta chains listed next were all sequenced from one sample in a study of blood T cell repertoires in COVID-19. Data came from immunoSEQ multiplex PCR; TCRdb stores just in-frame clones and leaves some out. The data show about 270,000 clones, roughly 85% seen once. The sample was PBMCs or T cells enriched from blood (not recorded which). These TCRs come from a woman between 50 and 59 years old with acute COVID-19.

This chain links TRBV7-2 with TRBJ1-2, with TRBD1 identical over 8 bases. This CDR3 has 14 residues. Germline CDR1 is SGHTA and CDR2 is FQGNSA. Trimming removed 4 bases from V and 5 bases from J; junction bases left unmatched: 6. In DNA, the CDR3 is TGTGCCAGCAGCTCGGGACAGGCCCTTTATGGCTACACCTTC. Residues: CASSSGQALYGYTF.

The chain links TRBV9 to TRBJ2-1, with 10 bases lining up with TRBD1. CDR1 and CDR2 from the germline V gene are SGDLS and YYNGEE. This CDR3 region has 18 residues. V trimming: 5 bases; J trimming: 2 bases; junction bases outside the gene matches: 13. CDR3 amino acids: CASSGTGASLFTYNEQFF. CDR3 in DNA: TGTGCCAGCAGTGGGACAGGGGCGTCCCTTTTTACCTACAATGAGCAGTTCTTC.

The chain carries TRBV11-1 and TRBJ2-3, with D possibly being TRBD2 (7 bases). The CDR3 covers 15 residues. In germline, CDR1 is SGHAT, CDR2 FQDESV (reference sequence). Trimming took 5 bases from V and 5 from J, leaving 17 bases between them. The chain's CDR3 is CASSPRPGGQDTQYF. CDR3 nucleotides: TGTGCCAGCAGCCCAAGGCCGGGGGGCCAAGATACGCAGTATTTT.

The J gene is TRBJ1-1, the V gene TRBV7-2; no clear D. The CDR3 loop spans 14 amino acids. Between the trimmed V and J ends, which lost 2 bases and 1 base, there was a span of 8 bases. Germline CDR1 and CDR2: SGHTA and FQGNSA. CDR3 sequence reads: CASSLTHKNTEAFF. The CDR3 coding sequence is TGTGCCAGCAGCTTAACCCACAAGAACACTGAAGCTTTCTTT.

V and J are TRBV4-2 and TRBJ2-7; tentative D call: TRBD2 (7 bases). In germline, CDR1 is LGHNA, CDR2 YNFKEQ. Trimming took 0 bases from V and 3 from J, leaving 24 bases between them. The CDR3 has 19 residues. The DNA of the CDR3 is TGTGCCAGCAGCCAAGAATGGGGGAGGGGGTCCCCTCAGGTCTACGAGCAGTACTTC. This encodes CASSQEWGRGSPQVYEQYF.

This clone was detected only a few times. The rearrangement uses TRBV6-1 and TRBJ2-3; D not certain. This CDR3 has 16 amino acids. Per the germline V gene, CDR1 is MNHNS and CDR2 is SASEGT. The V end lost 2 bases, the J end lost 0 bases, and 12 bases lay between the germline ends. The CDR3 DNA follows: TGTGCCAGCAGTGAACTTCTCTCCTCTAGCACAGATACGCAGTATTTT. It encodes CASSELLSSSTDTQYF.

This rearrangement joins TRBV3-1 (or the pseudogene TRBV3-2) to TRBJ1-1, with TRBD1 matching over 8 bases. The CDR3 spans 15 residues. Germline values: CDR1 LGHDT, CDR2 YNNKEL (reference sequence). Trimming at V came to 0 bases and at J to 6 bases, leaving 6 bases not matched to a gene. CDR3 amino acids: CASSQDLQGVPEAFF. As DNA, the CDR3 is TGTGCCAGCAGCCAAGATCTACAGGGGGTCCCTGAAGCTTTCTTT.

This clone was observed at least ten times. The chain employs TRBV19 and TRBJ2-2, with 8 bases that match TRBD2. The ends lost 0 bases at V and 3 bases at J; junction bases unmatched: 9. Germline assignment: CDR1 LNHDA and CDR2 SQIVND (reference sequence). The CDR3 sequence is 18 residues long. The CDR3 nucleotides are TGTGCCAGTAGTATAGATCAGTTGAAACTAGCGGACACCGGGGAGCTGTTTTTT. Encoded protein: CASSIDQLKLADTGELFF.

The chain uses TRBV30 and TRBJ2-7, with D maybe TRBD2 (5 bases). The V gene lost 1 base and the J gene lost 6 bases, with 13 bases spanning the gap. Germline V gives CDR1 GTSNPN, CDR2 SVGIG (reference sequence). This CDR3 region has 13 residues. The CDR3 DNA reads TGTGCCTGGAGTGAGAGGGTATGGGGCGAGCAGTACTTC. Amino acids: CAWSERVWGEQYF.

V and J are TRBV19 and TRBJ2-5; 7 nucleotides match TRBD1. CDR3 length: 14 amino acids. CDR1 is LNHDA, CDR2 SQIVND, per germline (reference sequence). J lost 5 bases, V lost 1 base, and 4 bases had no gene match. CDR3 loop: CASSIGQGTETQYF. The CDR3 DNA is TGTGCCAGTAGTATAGGACAGGGTACTGAGACCCAGTACTTC. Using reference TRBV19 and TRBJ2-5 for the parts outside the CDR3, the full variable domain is DGGITQSPKYLFRKEGQNVTLSCEQNLNHDAMYWYRQDPGQGLRLIYYSQIVNDFQKGDIAEGYSVSREKKESFPLTVTSAQKNPTAFYLCASSIGQGTETQYFGPGTRLLVL.

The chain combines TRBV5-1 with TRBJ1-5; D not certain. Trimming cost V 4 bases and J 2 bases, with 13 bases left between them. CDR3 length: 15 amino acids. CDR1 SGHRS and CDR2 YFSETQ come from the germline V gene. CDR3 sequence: CASSRGEGGNQPQHF. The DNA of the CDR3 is TGCGCCAGCAGCCGCGGAGAGGGAGGCAATCAGCCCCAGCATTTT.

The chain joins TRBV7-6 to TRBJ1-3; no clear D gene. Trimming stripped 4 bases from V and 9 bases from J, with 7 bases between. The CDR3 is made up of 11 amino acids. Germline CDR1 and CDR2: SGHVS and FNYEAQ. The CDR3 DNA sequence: TGTGCCAGCAGCTCTGCAGGCACCATATATTTT. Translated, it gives CASSSAGTIYF.

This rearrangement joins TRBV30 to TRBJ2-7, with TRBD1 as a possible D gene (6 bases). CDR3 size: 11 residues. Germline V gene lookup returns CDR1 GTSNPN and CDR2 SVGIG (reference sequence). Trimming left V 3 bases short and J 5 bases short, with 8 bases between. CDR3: CAWSTGHEQYF. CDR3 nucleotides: TGTGCCTGGAGCACAGGGCACGAGCAGTACTTC.

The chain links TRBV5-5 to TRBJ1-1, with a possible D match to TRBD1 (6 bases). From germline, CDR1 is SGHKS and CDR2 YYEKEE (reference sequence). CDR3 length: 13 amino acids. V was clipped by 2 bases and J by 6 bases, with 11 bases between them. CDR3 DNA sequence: TGTGCCAGCAGCTTTAACAGGGCCCCTGAAGCTTTCTTT. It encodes CASSFNRAPEAFF.